This TCR beta chain was obtained from a study of shared clonotypes between healthy human individuals. Positively selected for CCR7, the CD45RO-negative cells used as naive CD8 cells excluded terminally differentiated effector memory CD45RA+ cells. TCRdb's table, derived via immunoSEQ multiplex PCR, lists solely in-frame clones and lacks some. The sample includes about 1.9 million clones, about 93% of them seen just once. This TCR was sampled from a man between 18 and 29 years old in good health. Some clones in this sample may be carry-over from other donors' samples. Sequencing was performed on naive CD8+ T cells from PBMCs.

The CDR3 loop is CAISDQGAGNTIYF. The CDR3 bases are TGTGCCATCAGTGATCAGGGGGCGGGAAACACCATATATTTT. V and J are TRBV10-3 and TRBJ1-3; TRBD1 matches at 8 bases. Germline assignment: CDR1 ENHRY and CDR2 SYGVKD. This CDR3 spans 14 amino acids. V lost 3 bases to trimming and J lost 4 bases; unmatched junction nucleotides: 2.